A single TCR beta chain is shown here with its context. The source of the sample is a study of blood T cell repertoires in COVID-19. The method was immunoSEQ multiplex PCR; TCRdb's version includes in-frame clones alone and lacks a portion of them. This table has over 120,000 clones, around 80% appearing once. Assignment of participants to cohorts was predicated upon participant-reported clinical history. Two negative PCRs, clearance, or symptom resolution characterized the recovered Cohort 3 donors. After removal of 4 bases from V and 5 bases from J, the junction contained 6 bases not matched to a gene. Germline loops: CDR1 LGHDT, CDR2 YNNKEL (reference sequence). The CDR3 consists of 15 residues.

The sequencing input was PBMCs or T cells enriched from blood (not recorded which). The source of this sequence is a woman in her fifties or sixties who had recovered from COVID-19. This sequence joins TRBV3-1 (or the pseudogene TRBV3-2) and TRBJ1-4; 8 bases map to TRBD1. As DNA, the CDR3 is TGTGCCAGCAGCCCAAGGACAGGGCAAAATGAAAAACTGTTTTTT. This translates into CASSPRTGQNEKLFF.